This T cell receptor (beta chain) was found in a study of blood T cell repertoires in COVID-19. Study in general: COVID-19 samples from acute and convalescent phases originated in the United States, Italy and Spain.

Libraries were prepared by immunoSEQ multiplex PCR; TCRdb keeps only in-frame clonotypes and omits some of them. The sample carries some 150,000 clones, roughly 87% recorded once. Germline lookup yields CDR1 LNHDA and CDR2 SQIVND (reference sequence). The CDR3 is made up of 14 amino acids. The V gene lost 5 bases and the J gene lost 0 bases, with 10 bases spanning the gap. The source material was peripheral blood. This sequence joins TRBV19 and TRBJ1-1, with D unclear. This TCR was sampled from a woman aged 60-75 years who had recovered from COVID-19. The CDR3 DNA sequence: TGTGCCAGTAGTCCCAGCAGGTTGAACACTGAAGCTTTCTTT. This gives the protein CASSPSRLNTEAFF.